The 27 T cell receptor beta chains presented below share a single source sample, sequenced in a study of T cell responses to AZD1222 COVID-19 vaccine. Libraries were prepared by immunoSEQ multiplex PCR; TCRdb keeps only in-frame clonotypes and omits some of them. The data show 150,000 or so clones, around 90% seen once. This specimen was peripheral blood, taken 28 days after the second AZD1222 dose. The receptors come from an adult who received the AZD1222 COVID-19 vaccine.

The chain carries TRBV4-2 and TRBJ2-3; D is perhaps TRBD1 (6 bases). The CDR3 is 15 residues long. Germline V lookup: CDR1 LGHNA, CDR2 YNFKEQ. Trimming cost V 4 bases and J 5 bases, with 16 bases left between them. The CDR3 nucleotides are TGTGCCAGCAGCCCTCCGACAGGAGCCAAAGATACGCAGTATTTT. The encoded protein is CASSPPTGAKDTQYF.

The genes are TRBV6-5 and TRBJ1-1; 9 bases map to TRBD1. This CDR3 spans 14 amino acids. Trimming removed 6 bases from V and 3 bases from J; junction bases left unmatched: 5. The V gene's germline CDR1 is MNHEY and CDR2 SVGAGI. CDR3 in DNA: TGTGCCAGCAGGAAAGGGACAGGGTACACTGAAGCTTTCTTT. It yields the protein CASRKGTGYTEAFF.

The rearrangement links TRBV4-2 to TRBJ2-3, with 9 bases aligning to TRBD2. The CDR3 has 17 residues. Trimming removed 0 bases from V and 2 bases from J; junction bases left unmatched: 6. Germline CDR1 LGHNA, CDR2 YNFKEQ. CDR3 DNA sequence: TGTGCCAGCAGCCAAGATGGGCTAGCGGGGTCCACAGATACGCAGTATTTT. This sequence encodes CASSQDGLAGSTDTQYF.

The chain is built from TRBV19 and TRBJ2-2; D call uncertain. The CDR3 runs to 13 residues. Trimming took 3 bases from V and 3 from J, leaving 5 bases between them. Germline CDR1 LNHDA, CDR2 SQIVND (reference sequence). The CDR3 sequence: CASSIRDTGELFF. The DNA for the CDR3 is TGTGCCAGTAGTATCCGGGACACCGGGGAGCTGTTTTTT.

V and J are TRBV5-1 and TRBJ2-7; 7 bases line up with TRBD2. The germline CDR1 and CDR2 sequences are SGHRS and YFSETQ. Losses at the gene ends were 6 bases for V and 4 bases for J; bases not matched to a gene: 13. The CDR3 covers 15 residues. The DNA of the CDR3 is TGCGCCAGCACCAAATCTAGCGGACCTTCGTACGAGCAGTACTTC. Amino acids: CASTKSSGPSYEQYF.

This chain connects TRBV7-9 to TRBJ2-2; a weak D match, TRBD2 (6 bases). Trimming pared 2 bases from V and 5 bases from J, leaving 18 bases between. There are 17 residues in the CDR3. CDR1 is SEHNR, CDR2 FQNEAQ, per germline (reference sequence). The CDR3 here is CASSLSTAGLGTGELFF. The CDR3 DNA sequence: TGTGCCAGCAGCTTATCTACCGCGGGGTTAGGAACCGGGGAGCTGTTTTTT.

The chain's CDR3 is CASSLMSEEKLFF. CDR3 in DNA: TGTGCCAGCAGCTTGATGTCGGAAGAAAAACTGTTTTTT. The chain combines TRBV5-4 with TRBJ1-4; no definite D call. V dropped 1 base and J dropped 8 bases, with 9 bases sitting between them. The CDR3 consists of 13 residues. Germline loops: CDR1 SGHNT, CDR2 YYREEE (reference sequence). The full variable domain, with the rest looked up from reference TRBV5-4 and TRBJ1-4, is ETGVTQSPTHLIKTRGQQVTLRCSSQSGHNTVSWYQQALGQGPQFIFQYYREEENGRGNFPPRFSGLQFPNYSSELNVNALELDDSALYLCASSLMSEEKLFFGSGTQLSVL.

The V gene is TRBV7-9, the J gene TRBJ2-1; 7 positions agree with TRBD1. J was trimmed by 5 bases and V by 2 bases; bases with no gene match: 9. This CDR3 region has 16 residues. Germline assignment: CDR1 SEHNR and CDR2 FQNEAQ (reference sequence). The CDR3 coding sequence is TGTGCCAGCAGCTTAAACACAGGGGTTAAGGACAATGAGCAGTTCTTC. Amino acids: CASSLNTGVKDNEQFF.

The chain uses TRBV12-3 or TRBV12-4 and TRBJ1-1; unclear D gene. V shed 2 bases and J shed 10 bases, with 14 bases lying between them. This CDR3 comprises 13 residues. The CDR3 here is CASSLSEDWGAFF. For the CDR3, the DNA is TGTGCCAGCAGTTTATCGGAGGATTGGGGAGCTTTCTTT.

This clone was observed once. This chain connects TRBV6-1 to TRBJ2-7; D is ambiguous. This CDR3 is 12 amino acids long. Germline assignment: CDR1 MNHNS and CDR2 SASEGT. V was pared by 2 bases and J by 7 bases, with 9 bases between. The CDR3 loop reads CASSEIRDEQYF. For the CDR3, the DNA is TGTGCCAGCAGTGAAATTCGTGATGAGCAGTACTTC.

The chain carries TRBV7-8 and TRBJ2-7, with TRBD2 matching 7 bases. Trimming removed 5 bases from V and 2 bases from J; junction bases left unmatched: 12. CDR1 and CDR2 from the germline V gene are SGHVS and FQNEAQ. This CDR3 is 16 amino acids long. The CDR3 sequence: CASSEAGDPPTYEQYF. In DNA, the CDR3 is TGTGCCAGCAGCGAGGCGGGGGACCCTCCTACCTACGAGCAGTACTTC.

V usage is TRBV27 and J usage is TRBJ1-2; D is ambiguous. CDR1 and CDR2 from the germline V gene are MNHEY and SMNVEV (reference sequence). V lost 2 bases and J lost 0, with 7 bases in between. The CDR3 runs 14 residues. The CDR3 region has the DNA TGTGCCAGCAGTTTAAGGAGACCTAACTATGGCTACACCTTC. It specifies CASSLRRPNYGYTF.

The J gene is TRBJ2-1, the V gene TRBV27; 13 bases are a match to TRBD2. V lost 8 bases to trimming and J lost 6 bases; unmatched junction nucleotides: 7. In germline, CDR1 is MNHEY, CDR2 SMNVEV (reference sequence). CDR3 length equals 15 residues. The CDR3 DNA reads TGTGCCAGCCAACTAGCGGGGGGGTGGGGCAATGAGCAGTTCTTC. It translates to CASQLAGGWGNEQFF.

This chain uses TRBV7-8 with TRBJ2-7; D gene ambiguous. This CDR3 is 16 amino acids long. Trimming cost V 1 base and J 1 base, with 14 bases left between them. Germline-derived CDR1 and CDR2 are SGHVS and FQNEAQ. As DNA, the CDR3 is TGTGCCAGCAGCTTAGGGTGCCCCCAGTGTTCCTACGAGCAGTACTTC. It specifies CASSLGCPQCSYEQYF.

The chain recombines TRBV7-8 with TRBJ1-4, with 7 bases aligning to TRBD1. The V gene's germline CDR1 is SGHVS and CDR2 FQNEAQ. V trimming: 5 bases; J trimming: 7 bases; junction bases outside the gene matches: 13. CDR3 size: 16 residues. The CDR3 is CASSPRDSPGGEKLFF. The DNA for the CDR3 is TGTGCCAGCAGCCCGCGGGACAGCCCAGGGGGTGAAAAACTGTTTTTT.

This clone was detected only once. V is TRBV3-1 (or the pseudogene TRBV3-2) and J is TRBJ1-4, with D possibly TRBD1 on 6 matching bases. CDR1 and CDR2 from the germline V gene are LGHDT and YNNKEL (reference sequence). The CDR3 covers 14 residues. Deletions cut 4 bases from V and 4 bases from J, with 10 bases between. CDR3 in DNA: TGTGCCAGCAGCCGGGGGCAAGATAATGAAAAACTGTTTTTT. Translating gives CASSRGQDNEKLFF.

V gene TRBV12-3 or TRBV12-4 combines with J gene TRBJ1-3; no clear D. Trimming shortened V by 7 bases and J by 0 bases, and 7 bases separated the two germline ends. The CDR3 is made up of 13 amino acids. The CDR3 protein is CASIGLSGNTIYF. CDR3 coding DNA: TGTGCCAGCATCGGACTCTCTGGAAACACCATATATTTT.

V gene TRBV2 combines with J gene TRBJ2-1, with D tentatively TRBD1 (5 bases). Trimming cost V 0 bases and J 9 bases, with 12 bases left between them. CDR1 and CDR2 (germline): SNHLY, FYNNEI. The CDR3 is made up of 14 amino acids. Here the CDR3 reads CASSEAQGWGEQFF. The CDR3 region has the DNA TGTGCCAGCAGTGAAGCCCAGGGTTGGGGTGAGCAGTTCTTC.

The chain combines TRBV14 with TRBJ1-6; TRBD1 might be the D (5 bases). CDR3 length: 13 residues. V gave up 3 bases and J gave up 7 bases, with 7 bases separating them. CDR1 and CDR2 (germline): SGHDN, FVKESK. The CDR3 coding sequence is TGTGCCAGCAGCCAGGGGGGGAATTCACCCCTCCACTTT. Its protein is CASSQGGNSPLHF.

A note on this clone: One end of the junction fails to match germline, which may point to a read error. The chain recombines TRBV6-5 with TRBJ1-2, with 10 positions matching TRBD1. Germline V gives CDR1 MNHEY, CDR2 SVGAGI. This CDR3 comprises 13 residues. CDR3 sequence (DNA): TGTGCCAGCAGTTACTCCGGGACAGGGGAGGGGTTATTC. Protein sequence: CASSYSGTGEGLF.

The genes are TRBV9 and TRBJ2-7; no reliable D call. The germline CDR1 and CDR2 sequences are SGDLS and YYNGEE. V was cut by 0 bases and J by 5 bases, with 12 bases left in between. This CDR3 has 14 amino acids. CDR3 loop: CASSVGALGNEQYF. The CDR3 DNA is TGTGCCAGCAGCGTAGGGGCCCTGGGAAACGAGCAGTACTTC. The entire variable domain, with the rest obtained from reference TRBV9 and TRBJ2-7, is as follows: DSGVTQTPKHLITATGQRVTLRCSPRSGDLSVYWYQQSLDQGLQFLIQYYNGEERAKGNILERFSAQQFPDLHSELNLSSLELGDSALYFCASSVGALGNEQYFGPGTRLTVT.

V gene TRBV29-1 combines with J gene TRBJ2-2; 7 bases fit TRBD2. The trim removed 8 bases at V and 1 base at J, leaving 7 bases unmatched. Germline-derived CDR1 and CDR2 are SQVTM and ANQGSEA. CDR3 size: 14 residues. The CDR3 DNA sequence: TGCAGCTCCCAAGGCGGGGGGAACACCGGGGAGCTGTTTTTT. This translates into CSSQGGGNTGELFF.

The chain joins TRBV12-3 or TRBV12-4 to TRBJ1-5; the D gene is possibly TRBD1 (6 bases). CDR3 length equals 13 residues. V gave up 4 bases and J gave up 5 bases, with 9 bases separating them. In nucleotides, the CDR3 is TGTGCCAGCAGTTGGGACAAGTATCAGCCCCAGCATTTT. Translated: CASSWDKYQPQHF.

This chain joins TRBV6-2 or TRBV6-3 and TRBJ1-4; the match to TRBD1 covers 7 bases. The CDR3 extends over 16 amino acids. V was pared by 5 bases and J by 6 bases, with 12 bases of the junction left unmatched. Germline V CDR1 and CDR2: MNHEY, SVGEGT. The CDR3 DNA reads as TGTGCCAGCAGTGGCGGAACGACAGGGAGGGATGAAAAACTGTTTTTT. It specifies CASSGGTTGRDEKLFF.

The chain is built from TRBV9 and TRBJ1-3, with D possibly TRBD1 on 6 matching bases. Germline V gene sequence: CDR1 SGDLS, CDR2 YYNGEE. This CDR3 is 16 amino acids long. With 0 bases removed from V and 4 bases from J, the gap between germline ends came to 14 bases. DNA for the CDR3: TGTGCCAGCAGCGTAGGAACAGGGTTCTCGGGAAACACCATATATTTT. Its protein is CASSVGTGFSGNTIYF.

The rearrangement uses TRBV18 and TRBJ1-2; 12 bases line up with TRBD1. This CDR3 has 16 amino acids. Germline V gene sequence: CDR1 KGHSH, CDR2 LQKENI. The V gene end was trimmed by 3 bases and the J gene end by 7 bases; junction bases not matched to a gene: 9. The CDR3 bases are TGTGCCAGCTCACCTTCCGGGACAGGGGGCCAAGGTGGCTACACCTTC. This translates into CASSPSGTGGQGGYTF.

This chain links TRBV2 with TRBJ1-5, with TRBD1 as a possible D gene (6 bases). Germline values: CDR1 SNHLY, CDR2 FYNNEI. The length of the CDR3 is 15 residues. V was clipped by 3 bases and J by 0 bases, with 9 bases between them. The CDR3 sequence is CASSDRGYSNQPQHF. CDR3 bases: TGTGCCAGCAGTGACAGGGGTTATAGCAATCAGCCCCAGCATTTT.